This is a list of T cell receptor beta chains from one sample in a study of coeliac disease. The method was immunoSEQ multiplex PCR; TCRdb's version includes in-frame clones alone and lacks a portion of them. The repertoire holds about 9,400 clones, with approximately 67% as singletons. Sequencing input: lamina propria lymphocytes from the gut. The receptors stem from a woman aged 60-75 years with celiac disease. The CDR3 runs from the conserved cysteine through the conserved F or W. D genes are given only for firm matches. Expanded clones are given a class, and other clones once, few, many or no size at all.

>TRBV11-2|.|.|TRBJ2-7
TGTGCCAGCAGCTCGGGAGACGAGCAGTACTTC
CASSSGDEQYF
>TRBV28|.|TRBD1|TRBJ1-2
TGTGCCAGCAGTTTAGGGACAGGGTATTCCTTC
CASSLGTGYSF
>TRBV9|.|.|TRBJ2-2
TGTGCCAGCAACAGTGCCACCGGGGAGCTGTTTTTT
CASNSATGELFF
>TRBV29-1|.|.|TRBJ1-5
TGCAGCGTAGCGGCAGGGGTTGGTCAGCCCCAGCATTTT
CSVAAGVGQPQHF
>TRBV18|few|.|TRBJ2-3
TGTGCCAGCTCAGGGCAGCAAACAGATACGCAGTATTTT
CASSGQQTDTQYF
>TRBV2|once|.|TRBJ1-4
TGTGCCAGCAGTGAAGGATTGGAACAGGCACTGTTTTTT
CASSEGLEQALFF
>TRBV7-8|.|.|TRBJ1-4
TGTGCCAGCAGCAGCGGACCGTCTGAGCGGCTGTTTTTT
CASSSGPSERLFF
>TRBV2|few|.|TRBJ1-6
TGTGCCAGCAGTGAAAGGCAGCGTGGCTCCTATAATTCACCCCTCCACTTT
CASSERQRGSYNSPLHF
>TRBV7-2|.|.|TRBJ2-1
TGTGCCAGCAGCTTAAATAAACTAGCTCAGTTCTTC
CASSLNKLAQFF
>TRBV19|.|.|TRBJ2-1
TGTGCCAGTAGTATAGGAGGGGGGGGAGGGGATGAGCAGTTCTTC
CASSIGGGGGDEQFF
>TRBV6-6|once|.|TRBJ2-7
TGTGCCAGCAGTTACGGCCGGGAGAAGGTCGCCTTC
CASSYGREKVAF
>TRBV5-8|.|.|TRBJ2-1
TGTGCCAGCAGCTGGGGACTGATCTACAATGAGCAGTTCTTC
CASSWGLIYNEQFF
>TRBV7-2|.|.|TRBJ2-5
TGTGCCAGCAGTTCCCCAGGGACCCAGTACTTC
CASSSPGTQYF
>TRBV7-3|few|TRBD2|TRBJ2-2
TGTGCCAGCAGCTTACCGGGAGGGATCCGGACCGGGGAGCTGTTTTTT
CASSLPGGIRTGELFF
>TRBV5-1|.|.|TRBJ1-1
TGCGCCAGCAGCTTGCTTCGCGGGGGGAACACTGAAGCTTTCTTT
CASSLLRGGNTEAFF